The sequence of this TCR beta chain was determined in a study of shared clonotypes between healthy human individuals. TCRdb's table, derived via immunoSEQ multiplex PCR, lists solely in-frame clones and lacks some. The table includes almost 750,000 clones, around 77% detected once. This clone was recorded only once. The target antigen is unknown. Healthy HIV-negative adults without recent acute infections or vaccinations served as donors. The CDR3 totals 15 residues. Trimming cost V 0 bases and J 7 bases, with 12 bases left between them. Germline V lookup: CDR1 MGHRA, CDR2 YSYEKL. General study points: Non-shared clonotypes had lower generation probabilities than clonotypes shared by all four sorted-subset donors.

The sequenced material came from memory CD4+ T cells sorted from blood. Subset meaning: CD45RA-negative fraction. This sequence joins TRBV4-1 and TRBJ2-2; unclear D gene. The TCR was taken from a woman in her thirties in good health. The CDR3 loop is CASSQEPAIGGELFF. The DNA of the CDR3 is TGCGCCAGCAGCCAAGAACCGGCAATAGGCGGGGAGCTGTTTTTT.